Presented here are 3 T cell receptor beta chains from one specimen sequenced in a study of blood T cell repertoires in COVID-19. Profiled with immunoSEQ multiplex PCR; TCRdb holds only in-frame clones, not every one. The data show tens of thousands of clones, with 75% to 85% seen just once and under 5% held by the top ten. Sequenced: peripheral blood. These receptors were collected from a woman in her seventies with acute or convalescent COVID-19.

A single count supports this clone. Additional DNA sequences in this sample encode the identical CDR3. V is TRBV19 and J is TRBJ2-7, with 8 bases identical to TRBD1. Unmatched junction bases numbered 3, after V lost 4 bases and J lost 1 base. The CDR3 is 14 amino acids. Germline V gene lookup returns CDR1 LNHDA and CDR2 SQIVND (reference sequence). The CDR3 sequence: CASSRRQGSYEQYF. The CDR3 DNA is TGTGCCAGTAGTAGGAGACAGGGGTCCTACGAGCAGTACTTC.

This chain connects TRBV2 to TRBJ1-1, with D unresolved. The V end was cut by 6 bases, the J end by 5 bases, with 13 bases between. This CDR3 contains 13 residues. Germline-derived CDR1 and CDR2 are SNHLY and FYNNEI. The CDR3 here is CASRMEGGTEAFF. CDR3 in DNA: TGTGCCAGCAGAATGGAGGGAGGGACTGAAGCTTTCTTT.

This clone appeared a single time. V gene TRBV3-1 (or the pseudogene TRBV3-2) combines with J gene TRBJ2-7; the D gene is possibly TRBD1 (6 bases). Germline V gives CDR1 LGHDT, CDR2 YNNKEL (reference sequence). This CDR3 is built from 13 residues. V shed 4 bases and J shed 0 bases, with 7 bases lying between them. The CDR3 sequence: CASSLGGSYEQYF. The DNA of the CDR3 is TGTGCCAGCAGCCTAGGGGGCTCCTACGAGCAGTACTTC.